What follows are 18 T cell receptor beta chains derived from one specimen sequenced in a study of blood T cell repertoires in COVID-19. The repertoire was sequenced with immunoSEQ multiplex PCR; TCRdb's copy has only in-frame clones and lacks some. This sample has approximately 25,000 clones, with roughly three quarters found just once. Sequenced: peripheral blood. Receptors were obtained from a man aged 80 or over with active or convalescent COVID-19.

V usage is TRBV4-3 and J usage is TRBJ2-7; 10 nucleotides agree with TRBD2. The germline gives CDR1 LGHNA, CDR2 YSLEER. V trimming: 5 bases; J trimming: 5 bases; junction bases outside the gene matches: 6. CDR3 length: 14 residues. DNA for the CDR3: TGCGCCAGCAGCACGGGACTAGCGTCGCACGAGCAGTACTTC. It yields the protein CASSTGLASHEQYF.

Only a few counts were recorded for this clone. The chain has TRBV10-1 and TRBJ2-7; D is unclear. The V end was cut by 3 bases, the J end by 3 bases, with 3 bases between. Germline V gene lookup returns CDR1 WNHNN and CDR2 SYGVQD (reference sequence). The CDR3 extends over 11 amino acids. The CDR3 loop is CASSDNYEQYF. In DNA form, the CDR3 reads TGCGCCAGCAGTGATAACTACGAGCAGTACTTC.

This chain uses TRBV7-9 with TRBJ2-2; D is possibly TRBD2 (6 bases). The germline V gene has CDR1 SEHNR and CDR2 FQNEAQ (reference sequence). The V gene lost 3 bases and the J gene lost 5 bases, with 13 bases spanning the gap. This CDR3 has 15 residues. As DNA, the CDR3 is TGTGCCAGCAGCTTGGGGACTCAAGTAACCGGGGAGCTGTTTTTT. Its translation: CASSLGTQVTGELFF.

The chain links TRBV5-1 to TRBJ2-1; the match to TRBD2 covers 12 bases. Trimming took 4 bases from V and 6 from J; bases not matched to a gene: 8. Per the germline V gene, CDR1 is SGHRS and CDR2 is YFSETQ. This CDR3 comprises 16 residues. The CDR3: CASSLLAGGPINEQFF. CDR3 DNA sequence: TGCGCCAGCAGCCTCCTAGCGGGAGGGCCCATCAATGAGCAGTTCTTC.

V and J are TRBV25-1 and TRBJ2-7; tentative D call: TRBD1 (7 bases). This CDR3 spans 12 amino acids. Germline CDR1 and CDR2: MGHDK and SYGVNS. V lost 7 bases and J lost 6, with 13 bases in between. CDR3 loop: CASTLQGGEQYF. The CDR3 DNA sequence: TGTGCCAGCACCCTGCAGGGGGGCGAGCAGTACTTC.

J is TRBJ2-7 and V is TRBV19; 8 nucleotides align to TRBD2. Trimming removed 3 bases from V and 6 bases from J; junction bases left unmatched: 7. The CDR3 contains 14 residues. CDR1 and CDR2 (germline): LNHDA, SQIVND (reference sequence). The CDR3 DNA follows: TGTGCCAGTAGTATCCGGGAGGGCCGATCCGAGCAGTACTTC. This codes for CASSIREGRSEQYF.

This sequence joins TRBV10-3 and TRBJ2-1, with 12 bases lining up with TRBD1. The CDR3 has 17 amino acids. After removal of 3 bases from V and 8 bases from J, the junction contained 11 bases not matched to a gene. Germline V gene lookup returns CDR1 ENHRY and CDR2 SYGVKD. The CDR3 reads CAISDPLGQGALHEQFF. The CDR3 coding sequence is TGTGCCATCAGTGACCCCCTGGGACAGGGGGCGTTACATGAGCAGTTCTTC.

The chain recombines TRBV24-1 with TRBJ2-6; weak D call: TRBD1 (6 bases). Germline V CDR1 and CDR2: KGHDR, SFDVKD. Trimming removed 6 bases from V and 2 bases from J, with 16 bases in between. The CDR3 totals 17 residues. CDR3 residues: CATSPGTGWPGANVLTF. The CDR3 DNA reads TGTGCCACCAGTCCTGGAACAGGGTGGCCTGGGGCCAACGTCCTGACTTTC.

The chain uses TRBV5-4 and TRBJ1-3; D gene ambiguous. Germline V gene lookup returns CDR1 SGHNT and CDR2 YYREEE (reference sequence). The CDR3 runs to 14 residues. V lost 1 base, J lost 1 base, and 6 bases lay in between. The CDR3 sequence: CASSLWASGNTIYF. The CDR3, as DNA: TGTGCCAGCAGCTTGTGGGCGTCTGGAAACACCATATATTTT.

In this sample, this clone turned up once. This chain uses TRBV7-2 with TRBJ1-2; TRBD1 might be the D (5 bases). In germline, CDR1 is SGHTA, CDR2 FQGNSA. Trimming stripped 3 bases from V and 7 bases from J, with 12 bases between. This CDR3 is 13 amino acids long. CDR3: CASSLARAGGYTF. The CDR3 DNA follows: TGTGCCAGCAGCTTGGCCAGGGCTGGTGGCTACACCTTC.

The chain has TRBV18 and TRBJ2-6, with D uncertain. The CDR3 extends over 16 amino acids. The germline gives CDR1 KGHSH, CDR2 LQKENI. Trimming pared 3 bases from V and 3 bases from J, leaving 12 bases between. The CDR3 region has the DNA TGTGCCAGCTCACCGATGCAGTTCAGTGGGGCCAACGTCCTGACTTTC. It specifies CASSPMQFSGANVLTF.

The chain has TRBV6-5 and TRBJ2-7, with D perhaps matching TRBD2 (6 bases). The V and J ends lost 5 bases and 6 bases respectively, with 14 bases between them. Germline values: CDR1 MNHEY, CDR2 SVGAGI. The CDR3 extends over 13 amino acids. In DNA, the CDR3 is TGTGCCAGCAGTCCCGATCTAGCGCTCGAGCAGTACTTC. This sequence encodes CASSPDLALEQYF.

This chain joins TRBV7-2 and TRBJ1-2, with TRBD1 as a possible D gene (6 bases). Per the germline V gene, CDR1 is SGHTA and CDR2 is FQGNSA. The CDR3 runs to 12 residues. V shed 8 bases and J shed 2 bases, with 9 bases lying between them. The CDR3 DNA reads as TGTGCCAGCCGGACAGAGAACTATGGCTACACCTTC. It is translated as CASRTENYGYTF.

The rearrangement links TRBV7-2 to TRBJ1-2; D perhaps matches TRBD1 (5 bases). The germline CDR1 and CDR2 sequences are SGHTA and FQGNSA. Deletions cut 1 base from V and 7 bases from J, with 16 bases between. The CDR3 is made up of 15 amino acids. This CDR3 is CASSLVRVMGGGYTF. The CDR3 coding sequence is TGTGCCAGCAGCTTAGTACGTGTGATGGGGGGTGGCTACACCTTC.

The V gene is TRBV19, the J gene TRBJ2-4; 7 bases map to TRBD2. Germline CDR1 reads LNHDA; CDR2 reads SQIVND (reference sequence). The CDR3 spans 17 residues. The ends lost 4 bases at V and 0 bases at J; junction bases unmatched: 9. The CDR3 here is CASSKAGERLAKNIQYF. CDR3 DNA: TGTGCCAGTAGTAAGGCGGGGGAGAGGCTAGCCAAAAACATTCAGTACTTC.

The CDR3 nucleotides read TGTGCCAGCAGCAAGGACAGGGGGGAGCAGTACTTC. This sequence encodes CASSKDRGEQYF. V and J are TRBV27 and TRBJ2-7; 10 bases align to TRBD1. The germline V gene encodes CDR1 MNHEY and CDR2 SMNVEV (reference sequence). This CDR3 comprises 12 residues. J gave up 7 bases and V 6 bases, and 3 bases lay outside the gene matches.

This chain connects TRBV27 to TRBJ1-6; D is ambiguous. CDR1 and CDR2 (germline): MNHEY, SMNVEV (reference sequence). CDR3 length: 18 amino acids. V was cut by 0 bases and J by 7 bases, with 19 bases left in between. The CDR3 sequence is CASSLSRWGVSLNSPLHF. CDR3 nucleotides: TGTGCCAGCAGTTTATCACGGTGGGGAGTAAGCCTAAATTCACCCCTCCACTTT.

The V gene is TRBV28, the J gene TRBJ1-3; no clear D gene. Germline CDR1 and CDR2: MDHEN and SYDVKM. The V end lost 7 bases, the J end lost 5 bases, and 15 bases lay between the germline ends. The CDR3 length is 14 residues. Here the CDR3 reads CASTTSDARNTIYF. The CDR3 DNA is TGTGCCAGCACCACGAGCGACGCCAGAAACACCATATATTTT.